This TCR beta chain originates from a study of T cell repertoires in cytomegalovirus infection. Study background: It was the public TCR beta signatures that indicated both CMV infection and matching HLA type. Findings and limits, study-wide: There were HLA-C-restricted CMV-specific TCR beta clonotypes dominating the ex vivo response. Using cumulative public TCR beta family frequency, the authors identified those who carried CMV together with the relevant HLA.

This clonotype was recorded many times. Its antigen is as yet unknown. TCRdb reprocessed the reads with MiXCR, giving one entry per CDR3 protein. The sample yields under 50,000 distinct CDR3 sequences, 20% to 25% seen once. V was clipped by 2 bases and J by 6 bases, with 10 bases between them. Germline V gene lookup returns CDR1 SGHTA and CDR2 FQGNSA. The CDR3 contains 14 residues. This clonotype was sampled from a human donor in good health (CMV status not recorded). Some clones in this sample may be carry-over from other donors' samples. The source material was PBMCs, sequenced either directly or after in vitro stimulation (not recorded which). The chain employs TRBV7-2 and TRBJ1-4; perhaps TRBD1 as D (6 bases). The CDR3 is CASSLWGADEKLFF. In DNA, the CDR3 is TGTGCCAGCAGCTTATGGGGGGCTGATGAAAAACTGTTTTTT.